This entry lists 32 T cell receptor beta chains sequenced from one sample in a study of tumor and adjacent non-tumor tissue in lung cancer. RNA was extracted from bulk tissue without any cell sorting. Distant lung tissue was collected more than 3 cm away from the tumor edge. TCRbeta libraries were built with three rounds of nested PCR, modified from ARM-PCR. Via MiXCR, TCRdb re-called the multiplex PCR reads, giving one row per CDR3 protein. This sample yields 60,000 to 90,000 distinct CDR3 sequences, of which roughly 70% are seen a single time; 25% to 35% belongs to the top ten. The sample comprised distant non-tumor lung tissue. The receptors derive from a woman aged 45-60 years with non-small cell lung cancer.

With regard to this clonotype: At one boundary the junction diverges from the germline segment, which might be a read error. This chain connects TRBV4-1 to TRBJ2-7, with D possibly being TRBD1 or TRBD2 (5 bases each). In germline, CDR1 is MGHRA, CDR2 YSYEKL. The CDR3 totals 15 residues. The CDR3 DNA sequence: TGCGTCAGCAGCCAAGAGAGGGGTCACTCCTACGAGCAGTACTTC. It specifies CVSSQERGHSYEQYF.

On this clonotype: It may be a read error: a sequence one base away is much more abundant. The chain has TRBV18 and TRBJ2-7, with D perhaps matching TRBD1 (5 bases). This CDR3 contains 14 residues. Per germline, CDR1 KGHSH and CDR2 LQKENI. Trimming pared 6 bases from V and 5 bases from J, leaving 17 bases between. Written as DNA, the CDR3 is TGTGCCAGCTCCACCGGAAACAGGACCCACGAGCAGTACTTC. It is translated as CASSTGNRTHEQYF. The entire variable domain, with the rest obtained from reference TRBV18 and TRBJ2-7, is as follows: NAGVMQNPRHLVRRRGQEARLRCSPMKGHSHVYWYRQLPEEGLKFMVYLQKENIIDESGMPKERFSAEFPKEGPSILRIQQVVRGDSAAYFCASSTGNRTHEQYFGPGTRLTVT.

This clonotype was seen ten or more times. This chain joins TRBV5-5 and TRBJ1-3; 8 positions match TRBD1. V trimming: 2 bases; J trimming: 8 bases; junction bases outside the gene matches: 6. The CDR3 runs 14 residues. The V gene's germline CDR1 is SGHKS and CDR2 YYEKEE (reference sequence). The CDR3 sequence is CASSFPGGQHTIYF. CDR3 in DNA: TGTGCCAGCAGCTTCCCAGGGGGCCAACACACCATATATTTT.

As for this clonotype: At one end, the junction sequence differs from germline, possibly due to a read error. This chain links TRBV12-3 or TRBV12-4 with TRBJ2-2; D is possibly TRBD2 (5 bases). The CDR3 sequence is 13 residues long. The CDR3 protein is CASSSMGTGELFF. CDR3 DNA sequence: TGTGCCAGCAGTTCAATGGGTACCGGGGAGCTGTTCTTT.

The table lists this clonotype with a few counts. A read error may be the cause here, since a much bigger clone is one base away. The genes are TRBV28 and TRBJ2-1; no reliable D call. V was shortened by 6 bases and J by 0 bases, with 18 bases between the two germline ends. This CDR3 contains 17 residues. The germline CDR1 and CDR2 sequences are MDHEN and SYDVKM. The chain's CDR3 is CASSTRLPLSSYNEQFF. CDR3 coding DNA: TGTGCCAGCAGCACCCGACTCCCGCTGAGCTCCTACAATGAGCAGTTCTTC.

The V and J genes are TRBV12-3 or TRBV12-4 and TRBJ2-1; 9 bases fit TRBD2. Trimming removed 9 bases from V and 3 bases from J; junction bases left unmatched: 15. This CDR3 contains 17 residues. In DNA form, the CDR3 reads TGTGCCAGTAGTCGCTCTGGCGGGAGGGTACTCTACAATGAGCAGTTCTTC. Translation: CASSRSGGRVLYNEQFF.

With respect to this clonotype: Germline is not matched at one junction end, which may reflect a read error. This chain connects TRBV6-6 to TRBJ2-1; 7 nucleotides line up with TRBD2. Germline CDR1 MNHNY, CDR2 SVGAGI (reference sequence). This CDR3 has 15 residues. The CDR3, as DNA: TGTGCCAGCGGTTACCTAGCGGTAGGCTACAATGAGCAGTTCTTC. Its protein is CASGYLAVGYNEQFF.

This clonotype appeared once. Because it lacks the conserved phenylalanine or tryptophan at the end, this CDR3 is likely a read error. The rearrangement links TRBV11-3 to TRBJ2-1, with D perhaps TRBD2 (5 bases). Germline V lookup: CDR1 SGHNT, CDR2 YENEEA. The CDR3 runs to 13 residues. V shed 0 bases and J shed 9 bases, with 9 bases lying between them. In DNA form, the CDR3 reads TGTGCCAGCAGCTTAGAGGGAGCCCGTGAGCAGTTCTAC. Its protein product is CASSLEGAREQFY.

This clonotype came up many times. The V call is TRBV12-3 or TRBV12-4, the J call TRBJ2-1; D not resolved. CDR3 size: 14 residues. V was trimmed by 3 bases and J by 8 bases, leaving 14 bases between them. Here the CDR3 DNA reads TGTGCCAGCAGTTTTGCCGGCTCGGTGCATGAGCAGTTCTTC. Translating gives CASSFAGSVHEQFF.

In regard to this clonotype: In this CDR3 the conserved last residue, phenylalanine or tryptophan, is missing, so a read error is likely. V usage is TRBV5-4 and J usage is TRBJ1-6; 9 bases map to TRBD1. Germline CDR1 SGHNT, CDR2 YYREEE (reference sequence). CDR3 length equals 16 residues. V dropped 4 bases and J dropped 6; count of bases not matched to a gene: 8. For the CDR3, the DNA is TGTGCCAGCAGCCCAGGACAGGGGAGTTGTAATTCACCCCTCCACCTT. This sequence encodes CASSPGQGSCNSPLHL.

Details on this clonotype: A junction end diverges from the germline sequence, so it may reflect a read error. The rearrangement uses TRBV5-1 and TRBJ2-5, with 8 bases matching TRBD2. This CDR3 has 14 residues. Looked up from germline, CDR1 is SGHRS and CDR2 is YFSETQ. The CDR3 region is CASHSGEGQETQYF. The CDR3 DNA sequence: TGCGCCAGCCATAGCGGGGAAGGTCAAGAGACCCAATACTTC.

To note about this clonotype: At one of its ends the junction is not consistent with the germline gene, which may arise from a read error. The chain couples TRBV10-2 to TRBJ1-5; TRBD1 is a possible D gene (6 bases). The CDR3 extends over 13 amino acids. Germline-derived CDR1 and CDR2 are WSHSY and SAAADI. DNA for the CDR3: TGCGTCAGCAGTGACCAAACAGGGCAGCCCCAGCATTTT. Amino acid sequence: CVSSDQTGQPQHF.

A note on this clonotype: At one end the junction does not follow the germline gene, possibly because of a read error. The CDR3 reads CASSPTDRGSDEQHF. The CDR3 coding sequence is TGTGCCAGCAGTCCTACGGACAGGGGTAGTGACGAGCAGCACTTC. This sequence joins TRBV28 and TRBJ2-7; 9 bases are shared with TRBD1. This CDR3 has 15 amino acids. Germline CDR1 is MDHEN and CDR2 is SYDVKM.

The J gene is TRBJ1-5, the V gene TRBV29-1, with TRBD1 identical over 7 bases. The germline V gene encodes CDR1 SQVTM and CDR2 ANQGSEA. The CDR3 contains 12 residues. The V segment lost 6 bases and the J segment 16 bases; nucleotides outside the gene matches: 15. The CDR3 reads CSVTQGDQPHHF. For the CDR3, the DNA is TGCAGCGTCACTCAGGGGGATCAGCCACATCATTTT.

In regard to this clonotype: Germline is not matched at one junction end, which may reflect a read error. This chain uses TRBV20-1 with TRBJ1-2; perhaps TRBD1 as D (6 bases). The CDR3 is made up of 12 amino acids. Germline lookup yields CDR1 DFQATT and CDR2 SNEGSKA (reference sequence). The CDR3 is CIIPTGSAGYIF. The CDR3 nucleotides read TGCATTATCCCAACAGGGTCGGCTGGCTACATCTTC.

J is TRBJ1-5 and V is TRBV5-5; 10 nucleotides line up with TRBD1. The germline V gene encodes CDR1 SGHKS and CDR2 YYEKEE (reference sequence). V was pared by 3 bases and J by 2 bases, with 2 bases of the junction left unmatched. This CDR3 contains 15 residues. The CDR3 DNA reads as TGTGCCAGCAGCTGGGGACAGGGGCGCAATCAGCCCCAGCATTTT. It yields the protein CASSWGQGRNQPQHF.

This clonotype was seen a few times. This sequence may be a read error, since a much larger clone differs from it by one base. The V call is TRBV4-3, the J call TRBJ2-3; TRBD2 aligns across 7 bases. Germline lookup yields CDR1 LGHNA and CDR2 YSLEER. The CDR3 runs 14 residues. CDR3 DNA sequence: TGCGCCAGCAGCCTCCTGACTAGCATAGATACGCAGTATTTT. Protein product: CASSLLTSIDTQYF.

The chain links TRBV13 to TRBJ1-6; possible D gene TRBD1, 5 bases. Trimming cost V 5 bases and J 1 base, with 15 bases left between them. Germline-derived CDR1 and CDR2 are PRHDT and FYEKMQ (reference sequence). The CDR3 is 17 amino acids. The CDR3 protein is CASSQKGIGSYNSPLHF. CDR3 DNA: TGTGCCAGCAGCCAAAAGGGGATAGGGTCCTATAATTCACCCCTCCACTTT. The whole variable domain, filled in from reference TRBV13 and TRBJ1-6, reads AAGVIQSPRHLIKEKRETATLKCYPIPRHDTVYWYQQGPGQDPQFLISFYEKMQSDKGSIPDRFSAQQFSDYHSELNMSSLELGDSALYFCASSQKGIGSYNSPLHFGNGTRLTVT.

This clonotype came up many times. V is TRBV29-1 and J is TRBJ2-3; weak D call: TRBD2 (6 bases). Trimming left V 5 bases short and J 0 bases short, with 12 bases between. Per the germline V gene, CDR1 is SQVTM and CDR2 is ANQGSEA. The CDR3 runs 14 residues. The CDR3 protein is CSVHGGASTDTQYF. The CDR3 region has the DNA TGCAGCGTTCACGGCGGGGCTAGCACAGATACGCAGTATTTT.

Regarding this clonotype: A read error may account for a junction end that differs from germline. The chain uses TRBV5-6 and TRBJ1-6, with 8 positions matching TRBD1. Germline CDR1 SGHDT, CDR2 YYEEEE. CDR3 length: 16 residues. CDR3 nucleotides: TGTGTCAGCAGTTTCTCCGACAGGGGATTAAGATCACCCCTCCACTTC. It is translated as CVSSFSDRGLRSPLHF.

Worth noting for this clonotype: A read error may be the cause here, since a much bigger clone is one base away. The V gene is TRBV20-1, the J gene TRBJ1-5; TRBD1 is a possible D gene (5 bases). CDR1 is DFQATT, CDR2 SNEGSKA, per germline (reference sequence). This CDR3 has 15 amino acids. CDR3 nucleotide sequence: TGCACTGCTAGAGCCGGGGGATCTAGCAATCAGCCCCAGCATTTT. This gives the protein CTARAGGSSNQPQHF.

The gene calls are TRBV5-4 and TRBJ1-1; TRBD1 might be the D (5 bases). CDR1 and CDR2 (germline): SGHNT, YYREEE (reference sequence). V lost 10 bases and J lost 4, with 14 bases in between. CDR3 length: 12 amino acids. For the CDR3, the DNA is TGTGCCTTAAGTGCAGGGAGCACTGAAGCTTTCTTT. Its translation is CALSAGSTEAFF.

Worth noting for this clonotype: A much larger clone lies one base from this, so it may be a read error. The CDR3 loop reads CASNLVGDLAKNIQYF. The CDR3 coding sequence is TGTGCCAGCAACTTGGTTGGGGACTTAGCCAAAAACATTCAGTACTTC. The chain uses TRBV5-6 and TRBJ2-4, with D perhaps TRBD2 (6 bases). The germline V gene encodes CDR1 SGHDT and CDR2 YYEEEE. The CDR3 length is 16 residues.

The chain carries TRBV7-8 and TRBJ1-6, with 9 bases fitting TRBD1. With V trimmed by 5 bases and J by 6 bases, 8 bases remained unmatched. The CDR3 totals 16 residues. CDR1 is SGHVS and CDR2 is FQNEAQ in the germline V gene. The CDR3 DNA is TGTGCCAGCAGCGAGGGACAGGGCTATCGTAATTCACCCCTCCACTTT. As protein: CASSEGQGYRNSPLHF.

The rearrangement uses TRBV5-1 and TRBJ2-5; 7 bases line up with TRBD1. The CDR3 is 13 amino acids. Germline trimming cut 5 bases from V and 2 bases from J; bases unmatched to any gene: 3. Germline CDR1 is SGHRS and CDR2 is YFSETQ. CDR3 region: CASRMDRQETQYF. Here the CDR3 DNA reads TGCGCCAGCAGGATGGACAGGCAAGAGACCCAGTACTTC.

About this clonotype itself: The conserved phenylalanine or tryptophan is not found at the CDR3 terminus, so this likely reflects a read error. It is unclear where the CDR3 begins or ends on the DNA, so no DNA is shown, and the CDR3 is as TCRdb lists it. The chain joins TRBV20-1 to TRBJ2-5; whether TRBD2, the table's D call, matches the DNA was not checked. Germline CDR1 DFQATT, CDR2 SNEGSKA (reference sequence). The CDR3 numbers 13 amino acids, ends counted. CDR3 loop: CSASTGPQEIQHL.

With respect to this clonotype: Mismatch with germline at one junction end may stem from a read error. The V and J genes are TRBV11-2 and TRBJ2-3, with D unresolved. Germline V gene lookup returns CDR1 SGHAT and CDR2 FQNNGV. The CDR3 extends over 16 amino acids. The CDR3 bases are TGTGCCAGCAGCTTGAATCCGGGCCCGCCTCCAGCTACGCAGTCTTTT. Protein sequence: CASSLNPGPPPATQSF.

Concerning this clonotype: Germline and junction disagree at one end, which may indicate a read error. This CDR3 reads CVSSQGQGPNQPQHF. CDR3 DNA sequence: TGTGTCAGCAGCCAGGGACAGGGACCCAATCAGCCTCAGCATTTT. J is TRBJ1-5 and V is TRBV4-2, with 9 bases matching TRBD1. Per germline, CDR1 LGHNA and CDR2 YNFKEQ. This CDR3 contains 15 residues.

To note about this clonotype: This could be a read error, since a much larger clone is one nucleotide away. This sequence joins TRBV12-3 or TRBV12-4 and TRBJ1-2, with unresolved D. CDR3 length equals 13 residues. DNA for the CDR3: TGTGCCAGCAGTTGGGCAGTGGACGGCGGCTGCACCTTC. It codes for CASSWAVDGGCTF.

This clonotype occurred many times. In DNA, the CDR3 is TGCAGCGTCGTAGGGACAGGGGGTGTTGGCGAGCAGTACTTC. Translated: CSVVGTGGVGEQYF. The chain recombines TRBV29-1 with TRBJ2-7, with 11 bases aligning to TRBD1. CDR1 is SQVTM, CDR2 ANQGSEA, per germline. V dropped 6 bases and J dropped 6; count of bases not matched to a gene: 10. This CDR3 region has 14 residues.

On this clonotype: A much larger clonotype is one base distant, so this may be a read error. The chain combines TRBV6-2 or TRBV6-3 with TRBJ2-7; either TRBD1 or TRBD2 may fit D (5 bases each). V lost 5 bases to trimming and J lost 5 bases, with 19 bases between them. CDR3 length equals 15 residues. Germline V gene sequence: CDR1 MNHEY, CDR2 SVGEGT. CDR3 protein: CASSPYRDPSNEQYF. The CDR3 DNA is TGTGCCAGCAGTCCCTACCGGGACCCTTCCAACGAGCAGTACTTC.

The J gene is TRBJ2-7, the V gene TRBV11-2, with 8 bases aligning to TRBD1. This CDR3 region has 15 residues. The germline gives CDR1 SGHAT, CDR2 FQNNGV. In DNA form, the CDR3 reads TGTGCCAGCAGCTCGGGGACAGGCCGGACCAACGAACAGTACGTC. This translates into CASSSGTGRTNEQYV.